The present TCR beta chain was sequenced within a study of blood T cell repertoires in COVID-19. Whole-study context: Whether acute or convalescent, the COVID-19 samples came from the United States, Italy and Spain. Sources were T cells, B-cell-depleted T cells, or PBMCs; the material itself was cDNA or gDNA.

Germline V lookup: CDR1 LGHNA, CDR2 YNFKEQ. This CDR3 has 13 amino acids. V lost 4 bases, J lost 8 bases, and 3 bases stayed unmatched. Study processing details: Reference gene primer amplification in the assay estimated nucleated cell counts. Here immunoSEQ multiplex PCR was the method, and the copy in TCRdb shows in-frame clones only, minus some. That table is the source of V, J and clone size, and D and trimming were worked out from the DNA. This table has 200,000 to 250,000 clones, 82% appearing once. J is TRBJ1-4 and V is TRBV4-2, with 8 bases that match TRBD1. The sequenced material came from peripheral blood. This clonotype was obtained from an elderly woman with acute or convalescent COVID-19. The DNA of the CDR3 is TGTGCCAGCAGCCTTGGACAGGGCGAAAAACTGTTTTTT. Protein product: CASSLGQGEKLFF.